What follows are 19 T cell receptor beta chains derived from one specimen sequenced in a study of T cell responses to AZD1222 COVID-19 vaccine. TCRdb keeps only in-frame clones here, not all; method: immunoSEQ multiplex PCR. The table has approximately 97,000 clones, about four fifths seen once. Material: peripheral blood, obtained on day 0 of AZD1222 vaccination. The receptors here all came from an adult in good health.

J is TRBJ1-5 and V is TRBV29-1; unclear D gene. The CDR3 spans 13 residues. Trimming shortened V by 1 base and J by 5 bases, and 9 bases separated the two germline ends. The germline CDR1 and CDR2 sequences are SQVTM and ANQGSEA. The CDR3 spells CSVEVAGDQPQHF. The CDR3 DNA reads TGCAGCGTTGAAGTGGCCGGTGATCAGCCCCAGCATTTT.

This sequence joins TRBV2 and TRBJ2-3; 10 nucleotides match TRBD2. The V gene's germline CDR1 is SNHLY and CDR2 FYNNEI. The ends lost 7 bases at V and 5 bases at J; junction bases unmatched: 12. There are 16 residues in the CDR3. For the CDR3, the DNA is TGTGCCAGCATAAAAGGGTCTAGCGGGAGAGGAGATACGCAGTATTTT. The encoded protein is CASIKGSSGRGDTQYF. Combining the CDR3 with reference TRBV2 and TRBJ2-3 gives the whole variable domain EPEVTQTPSHQVTQMGQEVILRCVPISNHLYFYWYRQILGQKVEFLVSFYNNEISEKSEIFDDQFSVERPDGSNFTLKIRSTKLEDSAMYFCASIKGSSGRGDTQYFGPGTRLTVL.

The chain combines TRBV29-1 with TRBJ2-7; D possibly corresponds to TRBD1 (5 bases). V lost 7 bases to trimming and J lost 0 bases, with 16 bases between them. There are 14 residues in the CDR3. CDR1 SQVTM and CDR2 ANQGSEA come from the germline V gene. In DNA form, the CDR3 reads TGCAGCGCCTCACGACAGTTGGACTCCTACGAGCAGTACTTC. This codes for CSASRQLDSYEQYF.

The rearrangement joins TRBV28 to TRBJ1-2, with no clear D. The CDR3 totals 15 residues. The germline V gene has CDR1 MDHEN and CDR2 SYDVKM. The germline V and J ends were trimmed by 1 base and 1 base, with 10 bases remaining between them. In nucleotides, the CDR3 is TGTGCCAGCAGTTTATATCAGGTCCTTAACTATGGCTACACCTTC. Translating it yields CASSLYQVLNYGYTF.

This sequence joins TRBV28 and TRBJ2-5, with D perhaps matching TRBD1 (5 bases). Germline CDR1 MDHEN, CDR2 SYDVKM. Deletions cut 5 bases from V and 2 bases from J, with 15 bases between. The CDR3 is 15 amino acids. The CDR3 nucleotides are TGTGCCAGCAGTCTACCTGGGGCTAGTCAAGAGACCCAGTACTTC. This sequence encodes CASSLPGASQETQYF.

The chain links TRBV11-2 to TRBJ2-5, with 8 bases that match TRBD1. Germline V gives CDR1 SGHAT, CDR2 FQNNGV. This CDR3 contains 14 residues. J was trimmed by 5 bases and V by 1 base; bases with no gene match: 3. CDR3 in amino acids: CASSLATGGETQYF. The CDR3 bases are TGTGCCAGCAGCTTAGCAACAGGGGGGGAGACCCAGTACTTC.

The chain links TRBV18 to TRBJ2-7; D is unresolved. Per germline, CDR1 KGHSH and CDR2 LQKENI. Trimming removed 3 bases at V and 6 bases at J, with 24 bases between. This CDR3 is built from 17 residues. CDR3 region: CASSPPTTLKVAREQYF. The CDR3 DNA follows: TGTGCCAGCTCACCCCCAACCACGTTGAAGGTCGCCCGCGAGCAGTACTTC.

CDR3 loop: CASSLNRDTEAFF. In nucleotides, the CDR3 is TGTGCCAGCAGTCTGAACAGGGACACTGAAGCTTTCTTT. This rearrangement joins TRBV6-5 to TRBJ1-1, with D tentatively TRBD1 (6 bases). V was cut by 5 bases and J by 3 bases, with 10 bases left in between. Germline V lookup: CDR1 MNHEY, CDR2 SVGAGI. This CDR3 spans 13 amino acids.

The gene calls are TRBV27 and TRBJ1-5, with D unresolved. The germline V gene encodes CDR1 MNHEY and CDR2 SMNVEV (reference sequence). V gave up 8 bases and J gave up 3 bases, with 20 bases separating them. This CDR3 has 16 residues. Written as DNA, the CDR3 is TGTGCCAGCCGGCTAGACATGGCCCATGACAATCAGCCCCAGCATTTT. Translated, it gives CASRLDMAHDNQPQHF.

This clone was seen just once. This sequence joins TRBV12-3 or TRBV12-4 and TRBJ2-1; D may be TRBD2 (5 bases). Trimming removed 8 bases at V and 13 bases at J, with 21 bases between. This CDR3 region has 13 residues. CDR3 sequence: CASGYSLAHPQFF. The CDR3 nucleotides are TGTGCCAGCGGGTACTCTCTAGCACATCCCCAGTTCTTC.

This clone was seen a handful of times. The genes are TRBV6-5 and TRBJ2-4; no firm D call. This CDR3 spans 14 amino acids. The V gene's germline CDR1 is MNHEY and CDR2 SVGAGI. Trimming cost V 2 bases and J 0 bases, with 5 bases left between them. CDR3 bases: TGTGCCAGCAGTTACGGGGTAGCCAAAAACATTCAGTACTTC. It yields the protein CASSYGVAKNIQYF.

The chain is built from TRBV28 and TRBJ2-3, with 11 bases identical to TRBD1. Trimming removed 5 bases from V and 2 bases from J; junction bases left unmatched: 6. The germline V gene encodes CDR1 MDHEN and CDR2 SYDVKM. This CDR3 is built from 16 residues. This CDR3 is CASSTRTGGLTDTQYF. CDR3 bases: TGTGCCAGCAGTACCCGGACAGGGGGCCTCACAGATACGCAGTATTTT.

The chain has TRBV14 and TRBJ2-2; no firm D call. This CDR3 has 13 residues. With 2 bases removed from V and 8 bases from J, the gap between germline ends came to 9 bases. The germline gives CDR1 SGHDN, CDR2 FVKESK. The CDR3 coding sequence is TGTGCCAGCAGCCAACAGACCTGGGGGGAGCTGTTTTTT. This translates into CASSQQTWGELFF.

The chain links TRBV29-1 to TRBJ2-3; 7 bases are shared with TRBD1. The germline gives CDR1 SQVTM, CDR2 ANQGSEA. Trimming took 3 bases from V and 0 from J; bases not matched to a gene: 9. This CDR3 contains 16 residues. The CDR3 region is CSVEGRTGASTDTQYF. DNA of the CDR3: TGCAGCGTTGAGGGTCGGACAGGAGCTAGCACAGATACGCAGTATTTT.

V is TRBV14 and J is TRBJ1-2; D remains ambiguous. V shed 1 base and J shed 1 base, with 13 bases lying between them. Germline V lookup: CDR1 SGHDN, CDR2 FVKESK. This CDR3 contains 16 residues. The CDR3 protein is CASSQGPAGINYGYTF. As DNA, the CDR3 is TGTGCCAGCAGCCAAGGGCCTGCGGGTATTAACTATGGCTACACCTTC.

The rearrangement links TRBV30 to TRBJ1-1; the D gene is possibly TRBD1 (6 bases). The CDR3 has 16 residues. Trimming removed 1 base from V and 1 base from J, with 16 bases in between. The germline gives CDR1 GTSNPN, CDR2 SVGIG (reference sequence). CDR3 coding DNA: TGTGCCTGGAGTGGCTTTGGGGGGGCGAAGAACACTGAAGCTTTCTTT. Translated: CAWSGFGGAKNTEAFF. The full variable domain, rest sourced from reference TRBV30 and TRBJ1-1, is SQTIHQWPATLVQPVGSPLSLECTVEGTSNPNLYWYRQAAGRGLQLLFYSVGIGQISSEVPQNLSASRPQDRQFILSSKKLLLSDSGFYLCAWSGFGGAKNTEAFFGQGTRLTVV.

In this sample, this clone turned up a few times. The V and J genes are TRBV10-3 and TRBJ2-5; D call uncertain. This CDR3 is built from 15 residues. The germline gives CDR1 ENHRY, CDR2 SYGVKD. Between the trimmed V and J ends, which lost 4 bases and 2 bases, there was a span of 14 bases. CDR3 nucleotides: TGTGCCATCAGTGGTCAAGATTTGGGGCAAGAGACCCAGTACTTC. Translated: CAISGQDLGQETQYF.

The chain joins TRBV28 to TRBJ1-4; D is undetermined. V was pared by 7 bases and J by 5 bases, with 11 bases between. Germline V gene sequence: CDR1 MDHEN, CDR2 SYDVKM. The CDR3 runs to 13 residues. CDR3 sequence: CASKANLNEKLFF. Written as DNA, the CDR3 is TGTGCCAGCAAGGCCAATCTAAATGAAAAACTGTTTTTT.

The rearrangement joins TRBV7-2 to TRBJ2-5, with 7 bases lining up with TRBD2. The trim removed 1 base at V and 4 bases at J, leaving 6 bases unmatched. This CDR3 is 15 amino acids long. The germline gives CDR1 SGHTA, CDR2 FQGNSA. The chain's CDR3 is CASSLGGLDGETQYF. The CDR3 bases are TGTGCCAGCAGCTTAGGAGGACTAGATGGAGAGACCCAGTACTTC.